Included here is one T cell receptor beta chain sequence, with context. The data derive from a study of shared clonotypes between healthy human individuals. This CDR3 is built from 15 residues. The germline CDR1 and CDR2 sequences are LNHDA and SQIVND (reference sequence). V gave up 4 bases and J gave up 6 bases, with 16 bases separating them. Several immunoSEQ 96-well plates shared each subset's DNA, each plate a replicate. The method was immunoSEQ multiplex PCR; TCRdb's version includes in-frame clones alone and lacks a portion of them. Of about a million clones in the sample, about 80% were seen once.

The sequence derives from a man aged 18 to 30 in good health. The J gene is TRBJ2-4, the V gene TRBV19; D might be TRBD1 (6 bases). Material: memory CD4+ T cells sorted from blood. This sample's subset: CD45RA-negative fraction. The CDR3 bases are TGTGCCAGTAGTAGGAAGGACAGAGACCTAAACATTCAGTACTTC. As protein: CASSRKDRDLNIQYF.